This T cell receptor (beta chain) is drawn from a study of PD-L1 blockade in urothelial cancer. The germline CDR1 and CDR2 sequences are MDHEN and SYDVKM. The CDR3 has 16 amino acids. Trimming removed 5 bases from V and 2 bases from J; junction bases left unmatched: 6. TCR analog templates of synthetic origin were spiked into each PCR. Sequencing used immunoSEQ multiplex PCR; TCRdb keeps in-frame clones, though not all of them. Of about 72,000 clones in the sample, almost 90% were seen once. Documented time point: pretreatment peripheral blood. Each patient gave between 1 and 8 samples of peripheral blood mononuclear cells, which were collected pretreatment and during treatment.

V is TRBV28 and J is TRBJ1-5; 10 nucleotides agree with TRBD1. The specimen was PBMCs, collected around atezolizumab (anti-PD-L1) treatment. This TCR derives from a man between 65 and 80 years old with urothelial cancer. DNA of the CDR3: TGTGCCAGCAGTGCGGACAGGGGGACGGGCAATCAGCCCCAGCATTTT. Amino acids: CASSADRGTGNQPQHF.